This T cell receptor beta chain was sequenced during a study of blood T cell repertoires in COVID-19. Overall study context: Acute and convalescent COVID-19 specimens originated in the United States, Italy and Spain. The analysed material was cDNA or gDNA that came from T cells, B-cell-depleted T cells, or PBMCs.

Note on this clone: One end of the junction fails to match germline, which may point to a read error.

CDR3 length: 15 amino acids. Germline V gives CDR1 LNHDA, CDR2 SQIVND (reference sequence). Per the study methods: Amplifying reference gene primers gave estimates of nucleated cell counts. Using immunoSEQ multiplex PCR, the repertoire was profiled, and TCRdb retains in-frame clones only, with some absent. That table gives V, J and clone size, and the DNA gave D and trimming. This table has around 60,000 clones, approximately 91% appearing once. J is TRBJ1-1 and V is TRBV19, with D possibly being TRBD1 (5 bases). Sequences were obtained from peripheral blood. The clonotype was recovered from a man in his 70s with acute or convalescent COVID-19. The DNA for the CDR3 is TGTGCCAGTAGGATAGGGGCCGGGATGAACACTGAAGCTTTCTTT. Its protein product is CASRIGAGMNTEAFF.